These 9 T cell receptor beta chains came from one sample sequenced in a study of T-cell memory formation after mild COVID-19. MiXCR was run by TCRdb on the 5' RACE reads, yielding one entry per CDR3 protein. The sample contains hundreds of thousands of distinct CDR3 sequences, roughly a quarter of which appear only once. Specimen: PBMCs or a T cell subset sorted from them (not recorded which). The receptors were sampled from an adult woman who had mild COVID-19 (a few samples of this study predate the infection). Cell type and time point are not known.

This clonotype was counted between two and nine times. The chain combines TRBV7-9 with TRBJ2-7, with D tentatively TRBD1 or TRBD2 (5 bases each). Germline loops: CDR1 SEHNR, CDR2 FQNEAQ (reference sequence). This CDR3 has 15 residues. With 5 bases removed from V and 0 bases from J, the gap between germline ends came to 14 bases. The DNA for the CDR3 is TGTGCCAGCAGCAGGCCGGGACGGTCCTCCTACGAGCAGTACTTC. Translated, it gives CASSRPGRSSYEQYF.

The chain recombines TRBV3-1 with TRBJ2-3; 8 nucleotides agree with TRBD2. The V segment lost 3 bases and the J segment 3 bases; nucleotides outside the gene matches: 5. From germline, CDR1 is LGHDT and CDR2 YNNKEL (reference sequence). This CDR3 region has 15 residues. The CDR3 DNA follows: TGTGCCAGCAGCCACCGGGGCGGGGGGACAGATACGCAGTATTTT. It encodes CASSHRGGGTDTQYF.

The chain carries TRBV24-1 and TRBJ1-1; no firm D call. CDR1 and CDR2 from the germline V gene are KGHDR and SFDVKD. V shed 3 bases and J shed 5 bases, with 9 bases lying between them. The CDR3 spans 13 residues. CDR3 in amino acids: CATSDAGKTEAFF. The CDR3 region has the DNA TGTGCCACCAGTGATGCAGGAAAGACTGAAGCTTTCTTT.

V gene TRBV4-2 combines with J gene TRBJ1-1; 10 positions match TRBD1. The V and J ends lost 7 bases and 5 bases, in that order; junction bases with no gene match: 7. This CDR3 has 14 residues. The germline gives CDR1 LGHNA, CDR2 YNFKEQ. CDR3 sequence reads: CASNRGTGDTEAFF. The CDR3 DNA sequence: TGTGCCAGCAACCGGGGGACAGGGGATACTGAAGCTTTCTTT.

This clonotype has a handful of counts. The chain carries TRBV4-1 and TRBJ2-3, with 7 bases aligning to TRBD1. This CDR3 comprises 13 residues. Germline loops: CDR1 MGHRA, CDR2 YSYEKL. The ends lost 5 bases at V and 4 bases at J; junction bases unmatched: 3. CDR3 loop: CASSSTGADTQYF. CDR3 bases: TGCGCCAGCAGCTCCACAGGGGCAGATACGCAGTATTTT.

The chain has TRBV7-3 and TRBJ2-3; TRBD2 matches at 8 bases. V shed 9 bases, J shed 2 bases, and the junction held 7 bases outside the gene matches. The length of the CDR3 is 14 residues. Germline-derived CDR1 and CDR2 are SGHTA and FQGTGA. The CDR3 coding sequence is TGTGCCAGTACCCGGGGGGGCCCCACAGATACGCAGTATTTT. Protein sequence: CASTRGGPTDTQYF.

The sample holds a few counts of this clonotype. The chain is built from TRBV28 and TRBJ1-1; D unresolved. V shed 3 bases and J shed 0 bases, with 8 bases lying between them. Germline V gene data show CDR1 as MDHEN and CDR2 as SYDVKM. The CDR3 consists of 14 residues. The CDR3 DNA follows: TGTGCCAGCAGTTTTCAGCTGATGAACACTGAAGCTTTCTTT. Amino acids: CASSFQLMNTEAFF.

The chain has TRBV27 and TRBJ1-4; D uncertain. The V and J ends lost 0 bases and 3 bases respectively, with 14 bases between them. Per germline, CDR1 MNHEY and CDR2 SMNVEV (reference sequence). This CDR3 is 17 amino acids long. The CDR3 reads CASSLSRAAPPNEKLFF. Here the CDR3 DNA reads TGTGCCAGCAGTTTATCGAGGGCAGCCCCTCCTAATGAAAAACTGTTTTTT. Full variable domain (rest looked up from reference TRBV27 and TRBJ1-4): EAQVTQNPRYLITVTGKKLTVTCSQNMNHEYMSWYRQDPGLGLRQIYYSMNVEVTDKGDVPEGYKVSRKEKRNFPLILESPSPNQTSLYFCASSLSRAAPPNEKLFFGSGTQLSVL.

This chain joins TRBV7-8 and TRBJ1-2, with 10 bases aligning to TRBD1. J gave up 4 bases and V 5 bases, and 10 bases lay outside the gene matches. From germline, CDR1 is SGHVS and CDR2 FQNEAQ. The CDR3 length is 16 residues. CDR3 in amino acids: CASSEPGQGKSYGYTF. DNA for the CDR3: TGTGCCAGCAGCGAACCGGGACAGGGGAAATCCTATGGCTACACCTTC.